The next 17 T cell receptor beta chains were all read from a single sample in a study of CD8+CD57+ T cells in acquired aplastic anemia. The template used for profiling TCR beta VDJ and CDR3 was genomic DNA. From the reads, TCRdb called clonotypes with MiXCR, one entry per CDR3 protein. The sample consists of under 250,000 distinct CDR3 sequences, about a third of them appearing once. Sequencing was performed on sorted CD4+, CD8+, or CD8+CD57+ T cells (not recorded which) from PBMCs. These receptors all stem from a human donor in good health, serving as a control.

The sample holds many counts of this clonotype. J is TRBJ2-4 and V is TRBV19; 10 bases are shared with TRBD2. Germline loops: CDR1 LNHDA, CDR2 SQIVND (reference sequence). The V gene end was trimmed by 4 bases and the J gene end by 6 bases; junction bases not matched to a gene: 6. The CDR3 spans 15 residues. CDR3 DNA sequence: TGTGCCAGTAGTAGATTAGCGGGGGGAGGAAACATTCAGTACTTC. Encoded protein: CASSRLAGGGNIQYF.

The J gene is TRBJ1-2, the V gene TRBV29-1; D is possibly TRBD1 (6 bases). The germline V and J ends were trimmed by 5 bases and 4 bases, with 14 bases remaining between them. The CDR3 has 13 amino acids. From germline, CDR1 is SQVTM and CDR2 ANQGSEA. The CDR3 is CSVPQGVGYGYTF. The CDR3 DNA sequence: TGCAGCGTTCCACAGGGAGTCGGCTATGGCTACACCTTC. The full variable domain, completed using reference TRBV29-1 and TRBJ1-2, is SAVISQKPSRDICQRGTSLTIQCQVDSQVTMMFWYRQQPGQSLTLIATANQGSEATYESGFVIDKFPISRPNLTFSTLTVSNMSPEDSSIYLCSVPQGVGYGYTFGSGTRLTVV.

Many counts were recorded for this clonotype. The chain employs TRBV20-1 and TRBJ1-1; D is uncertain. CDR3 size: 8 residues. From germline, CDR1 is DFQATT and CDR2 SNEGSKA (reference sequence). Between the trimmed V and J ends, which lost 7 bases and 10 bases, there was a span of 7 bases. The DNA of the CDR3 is TGCAGTGTAGGAAGAGCTTTCTTT. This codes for CSVGRAFF.

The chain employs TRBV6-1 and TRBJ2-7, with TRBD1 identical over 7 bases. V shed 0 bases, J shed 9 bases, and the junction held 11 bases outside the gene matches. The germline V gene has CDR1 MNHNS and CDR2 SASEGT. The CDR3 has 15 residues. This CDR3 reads CASSEAAGQAFRQYF. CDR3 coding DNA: TGTGCCAGCAGTGAAGCGGCAGGACAGGCCTTTCGGCAGTACTTC.

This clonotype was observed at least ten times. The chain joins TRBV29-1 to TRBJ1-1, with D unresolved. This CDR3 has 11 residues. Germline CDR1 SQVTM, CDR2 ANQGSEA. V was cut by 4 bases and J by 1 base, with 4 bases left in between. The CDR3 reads CSVAENTEAFF. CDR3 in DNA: TGCAGCGTTGCAGAGAACACTGAAGCTTTCTTT.

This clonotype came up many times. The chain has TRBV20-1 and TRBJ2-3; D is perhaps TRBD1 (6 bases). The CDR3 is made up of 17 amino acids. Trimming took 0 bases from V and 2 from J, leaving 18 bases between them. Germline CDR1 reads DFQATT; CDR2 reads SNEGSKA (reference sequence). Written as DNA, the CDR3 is TGCAGTGCTAGAGACTATACAGGGCTAGGTAACACAGATACGCAGTATTTT. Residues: CSARDYTGLGNTDTQYF.

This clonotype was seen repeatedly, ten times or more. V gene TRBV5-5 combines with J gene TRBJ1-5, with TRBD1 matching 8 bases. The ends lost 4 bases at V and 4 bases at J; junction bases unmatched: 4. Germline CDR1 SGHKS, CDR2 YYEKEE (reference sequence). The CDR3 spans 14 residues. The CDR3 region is CASSRTGLNQPQHF. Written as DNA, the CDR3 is TGTGCCAGCAGCCGGACAGGGCTAAATCAGCCCCAGCATTTT.

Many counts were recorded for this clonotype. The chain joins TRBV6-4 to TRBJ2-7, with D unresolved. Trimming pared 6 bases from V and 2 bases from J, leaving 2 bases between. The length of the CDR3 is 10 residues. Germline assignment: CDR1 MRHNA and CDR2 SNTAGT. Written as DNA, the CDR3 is TGTGCCAGCAGGGCCTACGAGCAGTACTTC. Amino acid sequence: CASRAYEQYF.

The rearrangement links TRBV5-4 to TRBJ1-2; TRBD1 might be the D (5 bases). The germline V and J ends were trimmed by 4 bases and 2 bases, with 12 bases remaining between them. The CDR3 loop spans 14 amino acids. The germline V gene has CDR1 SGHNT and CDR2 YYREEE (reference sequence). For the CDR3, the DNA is TGTGCCAGCAGCACCTCGGGACGGAACTATGGCTACACCTTC. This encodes CASSTSGRNYGYTF.

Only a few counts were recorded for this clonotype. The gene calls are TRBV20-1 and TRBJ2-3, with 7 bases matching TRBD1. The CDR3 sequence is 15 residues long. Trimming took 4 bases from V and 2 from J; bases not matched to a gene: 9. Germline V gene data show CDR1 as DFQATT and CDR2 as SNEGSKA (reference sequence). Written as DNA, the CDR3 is TGCAGTGCTACTTATACAGGGGCCGCCACAGATACGCAGTATTTT. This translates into CSATYTGAATDTQYF.

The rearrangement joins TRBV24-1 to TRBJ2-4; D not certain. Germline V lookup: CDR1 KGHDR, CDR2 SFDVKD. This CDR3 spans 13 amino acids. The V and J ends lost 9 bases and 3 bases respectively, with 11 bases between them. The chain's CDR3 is CATGALGKNIQYF. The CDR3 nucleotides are TGTGCCACCGGAGCCCTGGGCAAAAACATTCAGTACTTC.

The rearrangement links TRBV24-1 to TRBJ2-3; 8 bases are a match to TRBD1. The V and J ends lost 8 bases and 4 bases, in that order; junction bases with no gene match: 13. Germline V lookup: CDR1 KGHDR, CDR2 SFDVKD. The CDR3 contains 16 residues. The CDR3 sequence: CATKDRGVGLPDTQYF. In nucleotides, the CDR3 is TGTGCCACCAAAGACAGGGGAGTTGGACTACCAGATACGCAGTATTTT.

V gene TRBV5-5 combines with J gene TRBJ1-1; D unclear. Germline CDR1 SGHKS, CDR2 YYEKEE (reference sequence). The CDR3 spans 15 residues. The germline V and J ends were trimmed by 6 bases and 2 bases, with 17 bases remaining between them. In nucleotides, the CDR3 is TGTGCCAGCATTCGCACTGTGGCCCCCAACACTGAAGCTTTCTTT. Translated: CASIRTVAPNTEAFF.

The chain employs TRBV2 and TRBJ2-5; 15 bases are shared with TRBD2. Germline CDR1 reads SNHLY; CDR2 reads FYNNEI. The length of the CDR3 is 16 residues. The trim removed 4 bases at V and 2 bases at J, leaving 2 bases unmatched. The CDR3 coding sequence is TGTGCCAGCAGTGGTGGACTAGCGGGGGGGCAAGAGACCCAGTACTTC. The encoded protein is CASSGGLAGGQETQYF.

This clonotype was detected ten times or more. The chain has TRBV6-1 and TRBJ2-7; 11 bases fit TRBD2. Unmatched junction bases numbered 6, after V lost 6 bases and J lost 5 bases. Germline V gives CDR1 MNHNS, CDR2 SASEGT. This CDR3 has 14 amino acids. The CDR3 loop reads CASRVAGGPHEQYF. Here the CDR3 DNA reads TGTGCCAGCAGAGTAGCGGGAGGGCCCCACGAGCAGTACTTC.

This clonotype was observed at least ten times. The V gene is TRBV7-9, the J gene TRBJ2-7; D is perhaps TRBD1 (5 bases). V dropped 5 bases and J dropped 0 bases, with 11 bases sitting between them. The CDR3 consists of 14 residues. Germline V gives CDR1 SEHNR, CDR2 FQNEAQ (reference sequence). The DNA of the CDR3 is TGTGCCAGCAGCCTGCGACAGAGCTCCTACGAGCAGTACTTC. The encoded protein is CASSLRQSSYEQYF.

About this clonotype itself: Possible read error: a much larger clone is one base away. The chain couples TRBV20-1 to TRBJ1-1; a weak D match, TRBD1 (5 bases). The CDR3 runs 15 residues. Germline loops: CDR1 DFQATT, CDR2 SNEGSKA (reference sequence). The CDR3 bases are TGCGGTGCTAGAGAGGGGACGGTCATGAACACTGAAGCTTTCTTT. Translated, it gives CGAREGTVMNTEAFF.